These 32 T cell receptor beta chains were all obtained from the same sample, sequenced in a study of CD8 T cells in ankylosing spondylitis. TCRdb recomputed calls from the 5' RACE reads with MiXCR, one row per CDR3 protein. The sample records about 260,000 distinct CDR3 sequences, more than 20% being singletons. The sample taken for sequencing was blood, either unsorted or a sorted T cell fraction (not recorded which). The source of these receptors is a male donor with ankylosing spondylitis or in good health (not recorded which).

This clonotype has at least ten counts. The chain carries TRBV5-1 and TRBJ1-5; D is unclear. The CDR3 spans 15 residues. Germline assignment: CDR1 SGHRS and CDR2 YFSETQ. Between the trimmed V and J ends, which lost 1 base and 0 bases, there was a span of 8 bases. CDR3 amino acids: CASSLTGNSNQPQHF. Here the CDR3 DNA reads TGCGCCAGCAGCTTGACGGGGAATAGCAATCAGCCCCAGCATTTT.

Ten or more counts support this clonotype. The J gene is TRBJ2-7, the V gene TRBV12-3 or TRBV12-4; D unresolved. The germline V and J ends were trimmed by 4 bases and 5 bases, with 15 bases remaining between them. The CDR3 has 14 amino acids. The CDR3 nucleotides are TGTGCCAGCAGTTCGGGCGGTGGAACCCACGAGCAGTACTTC. Protein product: CASSSGGGTHEQYF.

This clonotype was seen at least ten times. This sequence joins TRBV29-1 and TRBJ2-7, with 7 nucleotides matching TRBD2. The J segment lost 7 bases and the V segment lost 0 bases, leaving 3 bases of the junction unmatched. The CDR3 runs to 12 residues. CDR1 and CDR2 from the germline V gene are SQVTM and ANQGSEA. The CDR3 loop is CSVEDSGGEQYF. The CDR3 DNA reads TGCAGCGTTGAAGATTCGGGAGGTGAGCAGTACTTC.

This clonotype was counted only a few times. The chain joins TRBV29-1 to TRBJ2-3, with 11 bases fitting TRBD2. Trimming removed 3 bases from V and 4 bases from J; junction bases left unmatched: 3. Germline V gives CDR1 SQVTM, CDR2 ANQGSEA. CDR3 size: 14 residues. This chain's CDR3 is CSVDSSGGSDTQYF. The CDR3 DNA follows: TGCAGCGTTGATTCTAGCGGGGGGTCAGATACGCAGTATTTT.

The genes are TRBV20-1 and TRBJ2-7; 7 nucleotides agree with TRBD2. From germline, CDR1 is DFQATT and CDR2 SNEGSKA (reference sequence). Trimming took 1 base from V and 0 from J; bases not matched to a gene: 9. The CDR3 has 16 residues. As DNA, the CDR3 is TGCAGTGCTAGAGCCCCGGGACTAACAAGCTCCTACGAGCAGTACTTC. Amino acid sequence: CSARAPGLTSSYEQYF.

V usage is TRBV20-1 and J usage is TRBJ1-5, with D tentatively TRBD1 (6 bases). Germline CDR1 DFQATT, CDR2 SNEGSKA (reference sequence). The CDR3 sequence is 13 residues long. V was trimmed by 7 bases and J by 0 bases, leaving 10 bases between them. The CDR3 region is CSVGANSNQPQHF. CDR3 bases: TGCAGTGTGGGGGCTAATAGCAATCAGCCCCAGCATTTT.

This clonotype has ten or more counts. The chain carries TRBV10-2 and TRBJ1-6; 7 bases align to TRBD1. Germline assignment: CDR1 WSHSY and CDR2 SAAADI. This CDR3 contains 16 residues. J lost 1 base, V lost 6 bases, and 6 bases had no gene match. The CDR3 sequence is CASSETGRSYNSPLHF. CDR3 bases: TGCGCCAGCAGCGAGACAGGGAGATCCTATAATTCACCCCTCCACTTT.

The count of this clonotype is one. CDR3 sequence reads: CAISQEAGQFF. Written as DNA, the CDR3 is TGTGCCATCAGTCAGGAGGCTGGGCAGTTCTTC. The chain employs TRBV10-3 and TRBJ2-1, with TRBD2 as a possible D gene (5 bases). Trimming took 5 bases from V and 12 from J, leaving 11 bases between them. This CDR3 is 11 amino acids long. CDR1 and CDR2 from the germline V gene are ENHRY and SYGVKD.

This clonotype was counted at least ten times. The CDR3 sequence: CASSRGGPNTDTQYF. CDR3 sequence (DNA): TGTGCCAGCAGTAGGGGGGGACCCAACACAGATACGCAGTATTTT. The chain carries TRBV12-3 or TRBV12-4 and TRBJ2-3; tentatively, D is TRBD2 (7 bases). Trimming pared 5 bases from V and 2 bases from J, leaving 14 bases between. The CDR3 length is 15 residues.

In its sample, this clonotype was seen many times. This chain joins TRBV3-1 and TRBJ1-5; D is undetermined. Trimming shortened V by 0 bases and J by 2 bases, and 5 bases separated the two germline ends. This CDR3 spans 14 amino acids. Germline values: CDR1 LGHDT, CDR2 YNNKEL (reference sequence). The CDR3 nucleotides read TGTGCCAGCAGCCAAGATACCGGCAATCAGCCCCAGCATTTT. Protein sequence: CASSQDTGNQPQHF.

V and J are TRBV12-3 or TRBV12-4 and TRBJ2-5; TRBD2 aligns across 11 bases. CDR3 length: 13 amino acids. With 3 bases clipped from V and 13 bases from J, the junction kept 7 bases outside the gene matches. Here the CDR3 reads CASSFLAGGLRYF. The CDR3 DNA reads as TGTGCCAGCAGTTTTTTAGCGGGGGGGCTCAGGTACTTC.

The chain joins TRBV20-1 to TRBJ2-3; 10 nucleotides agree with TRBD2. Germline V gives CDR1 DFQATT, CDR2 SNEGSKA (reference sequence). The CDR3 has 14 residues. Trimming took 5 bases from V and 1 from J; bases not matched to a gene: 3. In DNA, the CDR3 is TGCAGTGCTTACGGACTAGCGGGCACAGATACGCAGTATTTT. This translates into CSAYGLAGTDTQYF.

Many counts were recorded for this clonotype. The V and J genes are TRBV25-1 and TRBJ2-7, with D perhaps assigned TRBD1 or TRBD2 (5 bases each). Trimming removed 10 bases at V and 1 base at J, with 14 bases between. The germline CDR1 and CDR2 sequences are MGHDK and SYGVNS. This CDR3 is built from 13 residues. The CDR3 protein is CATRDGHSYEQYF. The CDR3 nucleotides read TGTGCCACCAGGGACGGCCATTCCTACGAGCAGTACTTC.

The chain links TRBV11-3 to TRBJ2-1, with 9 nucleotides matching TRBD1. In germline, CDR1 is SGHNT, CDR2 YENEEA. The CDR3 contains 15 residues. The J segment lost 5 bases and the V segment lost 4 bases, leaving 6 bases of the junction unmatched. The CDR3, as DNA: TGTGCCAGCAGCTCGGGACAGGGTGTCCACAATGAGCAGTTCTTC. Amino acids: CASSSGQGVHNEQFF.

CDR3 DNA: TGTGCCAGTAGTCCCCGGGAGCTTGCCTATGGCTACACCTTC. Its protein product is CASSPRELAYGYTF. The rearrangement links TRBV19 to TRBJ1-2; D is uncertain. CDR1 and CDR2 (germline): LNHDA, SQIVND (reference sequence). This CDR3 comprises 14 residues. V was clipped by 5 bases and J by 4 bases, with 14 bases between them.

V is TRBV20-1 and J is TRBJ2-1, with 9 bases lining up with TRBD1. In germline, CDR1 is DFQATT, CDR2 SNEGSKA (reference sequence). This CDR3 is built from 14 residues. J lost 8 bases, V lost 0 bases, and 5 bases had no gene match. The CDR3 region is CSARDLRTGDEQFF. For the CDR3, the DNA is TGCAGTGCTAGAGACCTCCGGACAGGGGATGAGCAGTTCTTC.

This rearrangement joins TRBV12-3 or TRBV12-4 to TRBJ1-4; no reliable D call. This CDR3 has 13 residues. V was cut by 6 bases and J by 12 bases, with 17 bases left in between. Written as DNA, the CDR3 is TGTGCCAGCAGCGGTGGGCAGGCCTTGGAACTGTTTTTT. It specifies CASSGGQALELFF.

This chain connects TRBV19 to TRBJ1-2; the match to TRBD1 covers 10 bases. Trimming cost V 6 bases and J 4 bases; bases outside gene matches: 5. This CDR3 has 14 residues. The germline CDR1 and CDR2 sequences are LNHDA and SQIVND (reference sequence). This CDR3 reads CASRGTGEVYGYTF. The DNA of the CDR3 is TGTGCCAGTAGAGGGACAGGGGAGGTCTATGGCTACACCTTC.

This clonotype has a count of ten or more. This chain links TRBV12-3 or TRBV12-4 with TRBJ2-5, with 7 bases that match TRBD1. J lost 3 bases, V lost 5 bases, and 6 bases had no gene match. The CDR3 runs to 14 residues. The CDR3 coding sequence is TGTGCCAGCAGTGACACAGGGGCCGAAGAGACCCAGTACTTC. Residues: CASSDTGAEETQYF.

V usage is TRBV10-3 and J usage is TRBJ2-5, with D perhaps matching TRBD1 (5 bases). The CDR3 contains 11 residues. V was clipped by 2 bases and J by 7 bases, with 5 bases between them. CDR1 and CDR2 (germline): ENHRY, SYGVKD. CDR3 nucleotides: TGTGCCATCAGTGAGAGGGGGACCCAGTACTTC. Translated: CAISERGTQYF.

V gene TRBV20-1 combines with J gene TRBJ2-7, with D perhaps matching TRBD1 (6 bases). Germline CDR1 DFQATT, CDR2 SNEGSKA (reference sequence). The CDR3 consists of 14 residues. Trimming shortened V by 8 bases and J by 4 bases, and 21 bases separated the two germline ends. CDR3 amino acids: CSTSPRGQRYEQYF. The DNA for the CDR3 is TGCAGTACCAGCCCTCGTGGACAGAGATACGAGCAGTACTTC.

This clonotype was seen a handful of times. CDR3: CASRPPDSATQYF. DNA for the CDR3: TGTGCCAGCAGGCCCCCTGACTCGGCTACGCAGTATTTT. The J gene is TRBJ2-3, the V gene TRBV5-4; D gene unclear. Germline V lookup: CDR1 SGHNT, CDR2 YYREEE (reference sequence). With 5 bases removed from V and 8 bases from J, the gap between germline ends came to 15 bases. The CDR3 totals 13 residues.

The V gene is TRBV6-1, the J gene TRBJ1-2; D ambiguous. CDR1 MNHNS and CDR2 SASEGT come from the germline V gene. CDR3 length equals 13 residues. V lost 0 bases, J lost 8 bases, and 10 bases lay in between. The CDR3 reads CASSEAGGGGYTF. The CDR3, as DNA: TGTGCCAGCAGTGAAGCAGGTGGCGGAGGCTACACCTTC.

V gene TRBV20-1 combines with J gene TRBJ1-6; possibly TRBD1 for D (6 bases). Germline V gene sequence: CDR1 DFQATT, CDR2 SNEGSKA (reference sequence). CDR3 length: 15 amino acids. V dropped 5 bases and J dropped 8 bases, with 19 bases sitting between them. The CDR3 loop reads CSAPSTGAVDSPLHF. The CDR3 coding sequence is TGCAGTGCTCCTTCGACAGGTGCGGTCGATTCACCCCTCCACTTT.

There are many counts of this clonotype. The chain carries TRBV18 and TRBJ1-1; maybe TRBD1 (5 bases). Deletions cut 6 bases from V and 0 bases from J, with 17 bases between. The germline V gene has CDR1 KGHSH and CDR2 LQKENI. This CDR3 spans 16 amino acids. CDR3 sequence: CASSQMPTDLNTEAFF. As DNA, the CDR3 is TGTGCCAGCTCTCAAATGCCGACAGATTTGAACACTGAAGCTTTCTTT.

The gene calls are TRBV6-5 and TRBJ1-2; no firm D call. Trimming pared 0 bases from V and 4 bases from J, leaving 12 bases between. Per germline, CDR1 MNHEY and CDR2 SVGAGI. The CDR3 spans 15 residues. The CDR3 protein is CASSYSIGSGYGYTF. CDR3 in DNA: TGTGCCAGCAGTTACTCGATTGGTTCGGGCTATGGCTACACCTTC.

This clonotype was observed at least ten times. The genes are TRBV24-1 and TRBJ2-5; either TRBD1 or TRBD2 may fit D (6 bases each). Germline V lookup: CDR1 KGHDR, CDR2 SFDVKD. Trimming pared 8 bases from V and 2 bases from J, leaving 14 bases between. The CDR3 loop spans 14 amino acids. CDR3 loop: CATMEGEEQETQYF. CDR3 nucleotide sequence: TGTGCCACCATGGAGGGGGAGGAACAAGAGACCCAGTACTTC.

This clonotype has at least ten counts. The chain carries TRBV29-1 and TRBJ2-5, with 8 bases aligning to TRBD1. This CDR3 is 13 amino acids long. In germline, CDR1 is SQVTM, CDR2 ANQGSEA. The J segment lost 5 bases and the V segment lost 6 bases, leaving 8 bases of the junction unmatched. The CDR3 protein is CSVLQGVRETQYF. CDR3 nucleotide sequence: TGCAGCGTCCTACAGGGGGTTAGGGAGACCCAGTACTTC.

This clonotype was detected ten times or more. The chain joins TRBV29-1 to TRBJ2-7; 12 bases are shared with TRBD2. This CDR3 has 16 amino acids. J was trimmed by 0 bases and V by 4 bases; bases with no gene match: 7. Germline V gene sequence: CDR1 SQVTM, CDR2 ANQGSEA. The CDR3 loop reads CSVAGTSGRSSYEQYF. CDR3 nucleotide sequence: TGCAGCGTTGCGGGGACTAGCGGGCGTAGCTCCTACGAGCAGTACTTC.

This clonotype was detected many times. This chain connects TRBV2 to TRBJ1-2, with D possibly TRBD1 on 6 matching bases. CDR1 is SNHLY, CDR2 FYNNEI, per germline. Between the trimmed V and J ends, which lost 3 bases and 4 bases, there was a span of 9 bases. The length of the CDR3 is 13 residues. DNA of the CDR3: TGTGCCAGCAGTGACGAGGGGGTCTATGGCTACACCTTC. It yields the protein CASSDEGVYGYTF. The full variable domain, in which reference TRBV2 and TRBJ1-2 provide the parts outside the CDR3, is EPEVTQTPSHQVTQMGQEVILRCVPISNHLYFYWYRQILGQKVEFLVSFYNNEISEKSEIFDDQFSVERPDGSNFTLKIRSTKLEDSAMYFCASSDEGVYGYTFGSGTRLTVV.

About this clonotype: At one boundary the junction diverges from the germline segment, which might be a read error. This chain connects TRBV20-1 to TRBJ2-7; no clear D. The CDR3 is made up of 12 amino acids. Germline V gives CDR1 DFQATT, CDR2 SNEGSKA (reference sequence). CDR3 residues: CSAREVVSEQYF. The CDR3 DNA follows: TGCAGTGCTCGAGAGGTAGTTTCCGAGCAGTACTTC.

The rearrangement joins TRBV27 to TRBJ2-7; D is uncertain. Germline assignment: CDR1 MNHEY and CDR2 SMNVEV (reference sequence). The CDR3 extends over 11 amino acids. The ends were cut back, 4 bases at V and 7 bases at J, with 8 bases in the middle. The CDR3 here is CASSSPKEQYF. CDR3 in DNA: TGTGCCAGCAGTTCCCCGAAAGAGCAGTACTTC.